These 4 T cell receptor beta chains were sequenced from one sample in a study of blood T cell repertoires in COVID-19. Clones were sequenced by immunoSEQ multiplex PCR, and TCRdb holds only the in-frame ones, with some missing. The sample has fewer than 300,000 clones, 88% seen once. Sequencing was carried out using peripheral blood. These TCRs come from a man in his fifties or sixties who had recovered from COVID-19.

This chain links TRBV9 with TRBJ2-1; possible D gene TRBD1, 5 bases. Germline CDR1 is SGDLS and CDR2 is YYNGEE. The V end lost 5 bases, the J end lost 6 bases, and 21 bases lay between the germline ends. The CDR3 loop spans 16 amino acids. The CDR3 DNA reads TGTGCCAGCAGTGCCGGTGAAGGGGATTTTAGCAATGAGCAGTTCTTC. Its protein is CASSAGEGDFSNEQFF.

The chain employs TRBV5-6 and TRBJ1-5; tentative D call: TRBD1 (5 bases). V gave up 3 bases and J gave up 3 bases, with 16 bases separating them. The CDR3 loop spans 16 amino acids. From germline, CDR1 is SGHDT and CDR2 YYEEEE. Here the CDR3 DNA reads TGTGCCAGCAGCTCGACCCATGGACATACCAATCAGCCCCAGCATTTT. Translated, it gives CASSSTHGHTNQPQHF.

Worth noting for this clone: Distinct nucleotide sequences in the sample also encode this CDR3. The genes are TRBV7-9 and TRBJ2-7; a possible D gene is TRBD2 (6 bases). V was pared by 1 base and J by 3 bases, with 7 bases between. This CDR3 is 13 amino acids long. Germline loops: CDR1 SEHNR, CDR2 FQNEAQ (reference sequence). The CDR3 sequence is CASSLVGGYEQYF. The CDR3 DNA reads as TGTGCCAGCAGCTTAGTCGGGGGCTACGAGCAGTACTTC.

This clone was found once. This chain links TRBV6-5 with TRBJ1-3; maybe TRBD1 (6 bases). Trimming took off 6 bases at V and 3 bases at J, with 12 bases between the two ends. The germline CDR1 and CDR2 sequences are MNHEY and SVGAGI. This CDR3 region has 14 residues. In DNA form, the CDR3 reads TGTGCCAGCAGAACCGGACAGTTTGGAAACACCATATATTTT. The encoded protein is CASRTGQFGNTIYF.